The 31 T cell receptor delta chains reported below all come from one sample, sequenced in a study of γδ T cells in repeated Plasmodium falciparum infection. Vgamma9/Vdelta2+ and Vdelta2-negative gammadelta T cells were flow-sorted from PBMC for bulk sequencing. TCRdb re-called the multiplex PCR reads with CATT. The table records about 51,000 delta-chain clones, roughly 1.9% of them present only once. Sequences were obtained from gamma-delta T cells from blood. These receptors were taken from a pool of human donors (malaria-infected and uninfected, not separated).

With regard to this clone: This likely came from a read error, as a far larger clone is one base away. Other DNA variants within this sample encode the same CDR3. The gene calls are TRDV1 and TRDJ1; 11 positions agree with TRDD3. Matching the DNA to germline supplied the J gene, which TCRdb does not give. V gave up 4 bases and J gave up 8 bases; unmatched junction bases: 27. The CDR3 runs to 21 residues. CDR1 TSWWSYY and CDR2 QGS come from the germline V gene. The CDR3 DNA reads TGTGCTCTTGGGGCCCCGTTCCTACGGACTGTACTGGGGGATATCTCAGTAAAACTCATCTTT. Translation: CALGAPFLRTVLGDISVKLIF.

Comment on this clone: TCRdb shows a much larger clone's protein in place of this DNA's translation, and the two differ at residue 6, likely through a read error; the protein shown is translated from the DNA. The chain uses TRDV1 and TRDJ1; D is undetermined. TCRdb supplies no J gene; here it was assigned by aligning the nucleotide sequence to germline. CDR1 and CDR2 (germline): TSWWSYY, QGS. V was cut by 2 bases and J by 0 bases, with 4 bases left in between. The CDR3 is 13 residues long. The CDR3: CALGESDTDKLIF. CDR3 nucleotides: TGTGCTCTTGGGGAATCGGACACCGATAAACTCATCTTT.

There are a few counts of this clone. TCRdb records a much larger clone's protein for this DNA, with a difference at residue 11 that likely arises from a read error; the protein given is the translation of the DNA. This chain joins TRDV1 and TRDJ1; D possibly corresponds to TRDD2 (6 bases). The J gene is not listed in TCRdb, so it was assigned here from a DNA match to germline. This CDR3 is 25 amino acids long. The germline gives CDR1 TSWWSYY, CDR2 QGS. Trimming left V 3 bases short and J 0 bases short, with 41 bases between. The CDR3 coding sequence is TGTGCTCTTGGGGACGTTCCTAGGGGCAACCGGGTTCGTTCTCGTCTCAACTTCTACACCGATAAACTCATCTTT. This translates into CALGDVPRGNRVRSRLNFYTDKLIF.

On this clone: Since a far larger clone is one base different, this is likely a read error. Other DNA variants within this sample encode the same CDR3. The chain is built from TRDV1 and TRDJ1; D might be TRDD3 (6 bases). Assignment of the J gene here rests on matching the DNA to germline, because TCRdb gives none. Germline V CDR1 and CDR2: TSWWSYY, QGS. The CDR3 consists of 15 residues. The CDR3 nucleotides read TGTGCCCTTGGGGAAGGAAGGGGGAAGCCCGGTAAACTCATCTTT. This codes for CALGEGRGKPGKLIF.

Details on this clone: A far larger clone is a single base away, which makes a read error likely. At the DNA level, this CDR3 is encoded by other sequences in the same sample as well. The chain links TRDV3 to TRDJ1, with a weak D call TRDD2 (6 bases). Matching the DNA to germline supplied the J gene, which TCRdb does not give. V lost 3 bases and J 8 bases, leaving 31 bases between the germline ends. Per germline, CDR1 TVYSNPD and CDR2 GDNSRS (reference sequence). The CDR3 sequence is 17 residues long. CDR3 nucleotide sequence: TGTGCCTTACCGGTTCCCTTCCACCCGTCCCATAGAGGGAAACTCATCTTT. This sequence encodes CALPVPFHPSHRGKLIF.

This clone was detected many times. This sequence joins TRDV1 and TRDJ1, with 9 bases fitting TRDD3. The J gene comes from matching the DNA to germline here; TCRdb lacks it. The trim removed 0 bases at V and 0 bases at J, leaving 17 bases unmatched. Germline assignment: CDR1 TSWWSYY and CDR2 QGS. The CDR3 has 21 residues. The CDR3 sequence: CALGELPDWGTTGKDTDKLIF. CDR3 nucleotide sequence: TGTGCTCTTGGGGAACTCCCCGACTGGGGGACGACGGGTAAGGACACCGATAAACTCATCTTT.

On this clone itself: TCRdb attributes to this sequence the protein of a much larger clone, which differs from the DNA translation at residue 4; a read error is likely, and the protein displayed is translated from the DNA. The chain has TRAV38-2/DV8 and TRDJ1; weak D call: TRDD3 (6 bases). The J gene, missing from TCRdb, was assigned here through DNA to germline matching. This CDR3 has 15 amino acids. With 7 bases removed from V and 3 bases from J, the gap between germline ends came to 19 bases. Germline CDR1 TSESDYY, CDR2 QEAYKQQN. The DNA of the CDR3 is TGTGCTTATGGGGGGACGGGGATGATTCCCGATAAACTCATCTTT. Translated: CAYGGTGMIPDKLIF.

This clone was detected many times. The translation of this DNA and the TCRdb protein of a much larger clone differ at residue 15, probably owing to a read error; the protein shown here is translated from the DNA. The rearrangement joins TRDV2 to TRDJ1; 8 bases fit TRDD3. Germline-derived CDR1 and CDR2 are GEAIGNYY and EKD. This CDR3 region has 22 residues. V was pared by 1 base and J by 2 bases, with 26 bases of the junction left unmatched. This chain's CDR3 is CACDTVGSVKTSLGGSTDKLIF. The CDR3 nucleotides read TGTGCCTGTGACACGGTGGGCTCAGTGAAGACTTCACTGGGGGGTTCAACCGATAAACTCATCTTT.

The table lists this clone with a few counts. The protein in TCRdb stems from a much larger clone and differs at residue 7 from this DNA's translation, likely a read error; here the protein is translated from the DNA. V is TRDV1 and J is TRDJ1, with 10 bases identical to TRDD3. The CDR3 is 24 residues long. V was pared by 2 bases and J by 0 bases, with 27 bases of the junction left unmatched. The germline V gene has CDR1 TSWWSYY and CDR2 QGS. In DNA form, the CDR3 reads TGTGCTCTTGGGGAAACGCGTTCACCGTACTGGGGGATGATGTTGCCGTTCTACACCGATAAACTCATCTTT. It encodes CALGETRSPYWGMMLPFYTDKLIF.

Remarks on this clone: A far larger clone is just one base off, so this is likely a read error. The same CDR3 can be traced to other DNA sequences in this sample. This chain uses TRDV1 with TRDJ1, with D possibly TRDD3 on 6 matching bases. No J segment appears in TCRdb, so it was assigned here by matching the sequence to germline. The CDR3 has 21 residues. V dropped 5 bases and J dropped 10 bases, with 41 bases sitting between them. Germline CDR1 TSWWSYY, CDR2 QGS. The chain's CDR3 is CALGRFLLGLGMPHQHIGLIF. The CDR3 DNA is TGTGCTCTTGGGAGGTTTCTTTTAGGGCTGGGGATGCCCCATCAGCATATCGGACTCATCTTT.

This clone was counted only a few times. A read error is likely here: a far larger clone is one base away. The chain is built from TRDV1 and TRDJ1; D perhaps matches TRDD3 (6 bases). TCRdb offers no J gene call, so here the DNA was matched to germline to obtain one. The CDR3 spans 19 residues. The V end was cut by 6 bases, the J end by 5 bases, with 31 bases between. From germline, CDR1 is TSWWSYY and CDR2 QGS. The CDR3 loop reads CALGPRPPRCWKGIDKLIF. Here the CDR3 DNA reads TGTGCTCTTGGTCCACGGCCTCCCCGATGCTGGAAGGGGATTGATAAACTCATCTTT.

This clone was picked up a small number of times. TCRdb's listed protein matches a much larger clone and diverges from this DNA's translation at residue 7, likely through a read error; the protein shown comes from the DNA. V gene TRDV1 combines with J gene TRDJ1; 11 bases match TRDD3. Since TCRdb gives no J gene, matching the DNA to germline was used here to assign it. This CDR3 spans 26 amino acids. Trimming removed 1 base from V and 6 bases from J; junction bases left unmatched: 37. Germline loops: CDR1 TSWWSYY, CDR2 QGS. The CDR3 nucleotides are TGTGCTCTTGGGGAACCTAAACGCATCCCGTACTGGGGGATAATCGGGATCGGGGGGCCTCGTCATAAACTCATCTTT. Protein sequence: CALGEPKRIPYWGIIGIGGPRHKLIF.

As regards this clone: With a far larger clone one base away, a read error is the likely cause. The sample contains more than one DNA sequence encoding this CDR3. V gene TRDV3 combines with J gene TRDJ1; 12 positions match TRDD3. The J gene, absent from TCRdb, was called here by matching the DNA to germline. The CDR3 is 20 residues long. The J segment lost 1 base and the V segment lost 4 bases, leaving 22 bases of the junction unmatched. Germline V gene sequence: CDR1 TVYSNPD, CDR2 GDNSRS (reference sequence). The DNA of the CDR3 is TGTGCCTCAGATTCTTATCAGGGTGCTGGGGGATACGAGGCCACCGATAAACTCATCTTT. It translates to CASDSYQGAGGYEATDKLIF.

This clone was counted a few times. The translation of this DNA and the TCRdb protein of a much larger clone differ at residue 14, probably owing to a read error; the protein shown here is translated from the DNA. The chain employs TRDV1 and TRDJ1; D unclear. The J gene is absent in TCRdb and was assigned here via DNA matching to germline. CDR1 is TSWWSYY and CDR2 is QGS in the germline V gene. The CDR3 runs 17 residues. CDR3 loop: CALGEPIKRRYADELIF. The CDR3, as DNA: TGTGCTCTTGGGGAACCTATAAAACGCCGTTACGCCGATGAACTCATCTTT.

As to this clone: The protein recorded in TCRdb matches a much larger clone and deviates from this DNA's translation at residue 3, suggesting a read error; the protein here is obtained by translating the DNA. The chain has TRDV1 and TRDJ1; D might be TRDD2 or TRDD3, each matching 6 bases. The J gene was not available in TCRdb and was assigned here by matching the DNA to germline segments. The CDR3 is made up of 17 amino acids. The germline CDR1 and CDR2 sequences are TSWWSYY and QGS. This CDR3 is CAPGESSYELDTDKLIF. CDR3 nucleotide sequence: TGTGCTCCTGGGGAATCGTCCTACGAACTGGACACCGATAAACTCATCTTT.

The rearrangement joins TRDV1 to TRDJ1; D may be TRDD3 (5 bases). The J gene was not available in TCRdb and was assigned here by matching the DNA to germline segments. Trimming cost V 2 bases and J 8 bases, with 30 bases left between them. In germline, CDR1 is TSWWSYY, CDR2 QGS. This CDR3 is 19 amino acids long. Here the CDR3 reads CALGEVLTNWRRQKEKLIF. Here the CDR3 DNA reads TGTGCTCTTGGGGAAGTTTTAACTAACTGGAGGAGACAAAAAGAGAAACTCATCTTT.

Turning to this clone: TCRdb's listed protein matches a much larger clone and diverges from this DNA's translation at residue 10, likely through a read error; the protein shown comes from the DNA. The chain couples TRDV2 to TRDJ1, with D tentatively TRDD3 (5 bases). TCRdb leaves out the J gene; it was filled in here by matching the DNA to germline. Germline CDR1 is GEAIGNYY and CDR2 is EKD. The CDR3 contains 14 residues. V was cut by 1 base and J by 6 bases, with 14 bases left in between. DNA for the CDR3: TGTGCCTGTGACACGCTTACTGGTACCAATAAACTCATCTTT. Protein sequence: CACDTLTGTNKLIF.

About this clone itself: This is likely an artifact of a read error, given a far larger clone one base away. Other DNA sequences within the sample encode an identical CDR3. In DNA form, the CDR3 reads TGTGCTCTTGGGGAGCTACCCCTTCCCCCCTGGGGGTTTACTCTGACAGCACAACTCTTCTTT. Its translation is CALGELPLPPWGFTLTAQLFF. The chain employs TRDV1 and TRDJ2, with D perhaps TRDD3 (7 bases). TCRdb records no J gene; here it was assigned by comparing the DNA to germline. V gave up 3 bases and J gave up 3 bases, with 29 bases separating them. The germline V gene encodes CDR1 TSWWSYY and CDR2 QGS. The CDR3 consists of 21 residues.

With respect to this clone: The protein TCRdb lists belongs to a much larger clone and differs from this DNA's translation at residue 15, which points to a read error; the protein shown is made from the DNA. No call exists for the J gene, whereas the V gene is TRDV2; TRDD3 is taken as the D call from the table, unchecked against the DNA. Germline loops: CDR1 GEAIGNYY, CDR2 EKD. This CDR3 contains 16 residues. CDR3 residues: CACDPLLGTYTDKLTF. The CDR3 DNA follows: TGTGCCTGTGATCCCTTACTGGGGACGTACACCGATAAACTCACCTTT.

The sample holds many counts of this clone. The chain is built from TRDV1 and TRDJ1; D is possibly TRDD3 (6 bases). The J gene, missing from TCRdb, was assigned here through DNA to germline matching. The CDR3 has 22 amino acids. Trimming cost V 0 bases and J 3 bases, with 32 bases left between them. Germline V gene sequence: CDR1 TSWWSYY, CDR2 QGS. CDR3 region: CALGELGGDLGTGNYLSDKLIF. In DNA, the CDR3 is TGTGCTCTTGGGGAACTTGGAGGGGACTTAGGTACTGGGAACTACCTTTCCGATAAACTCATCTTT.

This clone was counted only a few times. The protein held in TCRdb is that of a much larger clone and does not match this DNA's translation at residue 15, likely because of a read error; the protein shown is translated from the DNA. The V gene reported is TRDV3; the J gene is uncalled; the listed D gene, TRDD3, was not tested against the DNA. The germline V gene has CDR1 TVYSNPD and CDR2 GDNSRS (reference sequence). This CDR3 has 17 amino acids. In nucleotides, the CDR3 is TGTGCCTTTTCAGGGTTACATTACGGGGATTACACCGATAAACCCATCTTT. Its protein product is CAFSGLHYGDYTDKPIF.

There are many counts of this clone. Translating this DNA gives a protein that differs at residue 4 from the TCRdb one, which belongs to a much larger clone; a read error is likely, and the protein shown is this translation. CDR3 amino acids: CALEEPRGELIF. In nucleotides, the CDR3 is TGTGCTCTTGAGGAACCCCGAGGCGAACTCATCTTT. J is TRDJ1 and V is TRDV1; D not resolved. The J gene comes from matching the DNA to germline here; TCRdb lacks it. Looked up from germline, CDR1 is TSWWSYY and CDR2 is QGS. This CDR3 spans 12 amino acids.

A remark on this clone: This sequence is one base from a far larger clone and is likely a read error. There is no J gene call, but TRDV2 is given as the V gene; TRDD3, the table's D call, was not compared with the DNA. Per the germline V gene, CDR1 is GEAIGNYY and CDR2 is EKD. The CDR3 covers 20 residues. Here the CDR3 reads CACDTVGLGDPSVYTDKLIF. The CDR3 DNA follows: TGTGCCTGTGACACCGTGGGACTGGGGGACCCTAGTGTGTACACCGATAAACTCATCTTC.

This clone was detected ten times or more. The protein that TCRdb holds for this DNA derives from a much larger clone and differs from the translated DNA at residue 5, which likely indicates a read error; the protein shown here is translated from the DNA. The rearrangement joins TRDV2 to TRDJ1; TRDD3 matches at 7 bases. The V gene's germline CDR1 is GEAIGNYY and CDR2 EKD. The CDR3 has 18 amino acids. With V trimmed by 3 bases and J by 0 bases, 15 bases remained unmatched. CDR3 bases: TGTGCCTGTGACCCCCTAAGTACTGGGGAACAGTACACCGATAAACTCATCTTT. It codes for CACDPLSTGEQYTDKLIF.

Comments on this clone: This DNA translates differently at residue 5 from the TCRdb protein, which is that of a much larger clone; a read error is likely, and the protein shown is the DNA's own translation. Here the CDR3 DNA reads TGTGCTCTTGGGAAATTAGGGGATGCGGGAAATAACTGGGGGATACGCGACCTCGCCGATAAACTCATCTTT. Translated: CALGKLGDAGNNWGIRDLADKLIF. The chain is built from TRDV1 and TRDJ1; 13 nucleotides agree with TRDD3. The V segment lost 5 bases and the J segment 3 bases; nucleotides outside the gene matches: 30. Germline CDR1 is TSWWSYY and CDR2 is QGS. The CDR3 runs to 24 residues.

This clone occurred a few times. TCRdb's protein for this DNA is that of a much larger clone and differs from the translation at residue 8, likely a read error; the protein shown is the DNA translation. The chain combines TRDV2 with TRDJ1; maybe TRDD3 (5 bases). The J gene, left out of TCRdb, was set here by checking the DNA against germline. This CDR3 comprises 15 residues. Germline CDR1 and CDR2: GEAIGNYY and EKD. V lost 3 bases and J 10 bases, leaving 23 bases between the germline ends. This chain's CDR3 is CACDALTRGSGGLIF. Here the CDR3 DNA reads TGTGCCTGTGACGCCCTTACTAGGGGCTCCGGGGGACTCATCTTT.

With regard to this clone: A far larger clone is one nucleotide away, so this likely arose from a read error. Other DNA sequences in this specimen translate into the identical CDR3. A V gene of TRDV2 was called, but no J gene was assigned; TRDD3 is the table's D call and was not checked against the DNA. Germline CDR1 is GEAIGNYY and CDR2 is EKD. The CDR3 length is 20 residues. For the CDR3, the DNA is TGTGCCTGTGAACCTATGGGGATAGAAAGGGTTCCAAGGGTGGCCGATAAACTCATTTTT. Its translation is CACEPMGIERVPRVADKLIF.

With regard to this clone: TCRdb's protein for this DNA is that of a much larger clone and differs from the translation at residues 17 and 19, likely a read error; the protein shown is the DNA translation. The genes are TRDV1 and TRDJ1, with 10 nucleotides matching TRDD3. CDR3 length: 20 amino acids. Germline CDR1 TSWWSYY, CDR2 QGS. The CDR3 DNA is TGTGCTCTTGGGGAACGACCCCCCCGCTGGGGGATATATTCCACCGATGAACTCACCTTT. This codes for CALGERPPRWGIYSTDELTF.

As regards this clone: A much larger clone sits a single nucleotide away, making a read error possible. The chain links TRDV1 to TRDJ1, with TRDD3 matching 10 bases. The J gene was missing in TCRdb and was found by matching the end of the DNA to germline. V gave up 3 bases and J gave up 0 bases; unmatched junction bases: 37. This CDR3 has 27 amino acids. Germline V gene lookup returns CDR1 TSWWSYY and CDR2 QGS. The CDR3 is CALGELLPRAVFRGDTVRRSNTDKLIF. The DNA for the CDR3 is TGTGCTCTTGGGGAGCTCCTTCCGCGCGCCGTATTTCGGGGGGATACGGTGAGGAGATCAAACACCGATAAACTCATCTTT.

For this clone: A far larger clone is one base from this, pointing to a likely read error. Additional DNA sequences in this sample encode the identical CDR3. The chain uses TRDV1 and TRDJ2; D tentatively fits TRDD2 or TRDD3 (8 bases each). No J segment appears in TCRdb, so it was assigned here by matching the sequence to germline. The CDR3 is 22 amino acids. V gave up 0 bases and J gave up 0 bases, with 26 bases separating them. Looked up from germline, CDR1 is TSWWSYY and CDR2 is QGS. The CDR3 loop is CALGELGSSYVGYAPLTAQLFF. CDR3 nucleotide sequence: TGTGCTCTTGGGGAACTAGGTTCTTCCTACGTGGGATACGCACCTTTGACAGCACAACTCTTCTTT.

Only a few counts were recorded for this clone. TCRdb pairs this DNA with a much larger clone's protein that differs at residue 12, likely a read error; the protein shown was translated from the DNA. The rearrangement joins TRDV1 to TRDJ1; 9 bases fit TRDD3. The J gene was not available in TCRdb and was assigned here by matching the DNA to germline segments. V gave up 8 bases and J gave up 0 bases; unmatched junction bases: 22. The CDR3 length is 20 residues. CDR1 and CDR2 from the germline V gene are TSWWSYY and QGS. CDR3 coding DNA: TGTGCTCTTAGAGGAGGGGGATACCCTGGGATACCGGGGTACACCGATAAACTCATCTTT. As protein: CALRGGGYPGIPGYTDKLIF.